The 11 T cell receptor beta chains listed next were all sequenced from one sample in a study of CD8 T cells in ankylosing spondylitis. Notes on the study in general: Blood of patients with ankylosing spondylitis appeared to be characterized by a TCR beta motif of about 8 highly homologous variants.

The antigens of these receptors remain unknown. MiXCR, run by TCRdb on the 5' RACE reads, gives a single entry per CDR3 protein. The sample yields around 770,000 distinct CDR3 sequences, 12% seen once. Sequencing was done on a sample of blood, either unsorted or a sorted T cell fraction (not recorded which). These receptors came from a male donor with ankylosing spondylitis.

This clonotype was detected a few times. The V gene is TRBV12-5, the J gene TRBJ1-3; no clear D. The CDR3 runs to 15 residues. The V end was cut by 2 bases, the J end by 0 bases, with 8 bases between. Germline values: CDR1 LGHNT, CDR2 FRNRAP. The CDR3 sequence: CASGLFPNSGNTIYF. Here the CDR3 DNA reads TGTGCTAGTGGTTTGTTCCCGAACTCTGGAAACACCATATATTTT.

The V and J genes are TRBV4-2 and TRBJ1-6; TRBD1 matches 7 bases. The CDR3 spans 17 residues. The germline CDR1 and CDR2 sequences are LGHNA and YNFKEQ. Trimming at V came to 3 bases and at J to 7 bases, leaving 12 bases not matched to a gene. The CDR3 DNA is TGTGCCAGCAGCCACGGACAGGACGGCTATCTCAATTCACCCCTCCACTTT. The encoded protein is CASSHGQDGYLNSPLHF.

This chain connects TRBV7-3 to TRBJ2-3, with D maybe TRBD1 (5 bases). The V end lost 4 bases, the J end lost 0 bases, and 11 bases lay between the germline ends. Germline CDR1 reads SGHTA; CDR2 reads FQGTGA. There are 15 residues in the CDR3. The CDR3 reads CASSSQATSTDTQYF. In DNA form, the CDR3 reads TGTGCCAGCAGCTCACAGGCAACTAGCACAGATACGCAGTATTTT.

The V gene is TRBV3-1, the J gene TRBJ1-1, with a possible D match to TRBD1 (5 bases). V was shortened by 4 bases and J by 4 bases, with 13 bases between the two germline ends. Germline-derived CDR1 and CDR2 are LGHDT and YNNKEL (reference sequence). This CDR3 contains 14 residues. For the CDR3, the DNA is TGTGCCAGCAGCCGTCGGGGCATCGGCACTGAAGCTTTCTTT. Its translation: CASSRRGIGTEAFF.

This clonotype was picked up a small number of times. The CDR3 DNA sequence: TGTGCCAGCAGTGTTCAGCTCAATGAGCAGTTCTTC. Protein: CASSVQLNEQFF. The V call is TRBV2, the J call TRBJ2-1; D unclear. The V end was cut by 4 bases, the J end by 6 bases, with 7 bases between. The CDR3 sequence is 12 residues long. Germline V CDR1 and CDR2: SNHLY, FYNNEI.

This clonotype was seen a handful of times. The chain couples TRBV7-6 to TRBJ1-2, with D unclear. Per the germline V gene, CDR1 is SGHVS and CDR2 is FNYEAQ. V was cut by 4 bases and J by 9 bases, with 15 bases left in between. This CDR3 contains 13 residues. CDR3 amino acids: CASSSGRSTRYTF. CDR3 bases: TGTGCCAGCAGCTCCGGCCGAAGTACGCGCTACACCTTC.

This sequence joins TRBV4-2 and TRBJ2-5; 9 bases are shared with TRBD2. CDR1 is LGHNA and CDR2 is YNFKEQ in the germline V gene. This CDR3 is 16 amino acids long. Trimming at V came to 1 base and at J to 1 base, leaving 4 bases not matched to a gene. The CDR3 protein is CASSQVVAGVQETQYF. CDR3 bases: TGTGCCAGCAGCCAAGTAGTAGCGGGGGTCCAAGAGACCCAGTACTTC.

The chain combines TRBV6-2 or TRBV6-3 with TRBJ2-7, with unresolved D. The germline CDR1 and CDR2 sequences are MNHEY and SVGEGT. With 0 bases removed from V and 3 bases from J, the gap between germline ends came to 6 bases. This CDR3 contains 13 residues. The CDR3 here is CASSYSSYYEQYF. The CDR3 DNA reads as TGTGCCAGCAGTTACTCTTCCTACTACGAGCAGTACTTC.

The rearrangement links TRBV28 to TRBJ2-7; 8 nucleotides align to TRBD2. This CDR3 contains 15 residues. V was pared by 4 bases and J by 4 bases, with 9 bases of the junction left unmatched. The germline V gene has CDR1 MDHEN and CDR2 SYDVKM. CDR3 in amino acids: CASSSPSSGSYEQYF. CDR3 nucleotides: TGTGCCAGCAGTTCCCCCTCCAGCGGGAGTTACGAGCAGTACTTC.

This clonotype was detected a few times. Written as DNA, the CDR3 is TGTGCCAGCAGACCCCGGGACAGGGTATCGGAGACCCAGTACTTC. Its translation is CASRPRDRVSETQYF. The chain recombines TRBV12-3 or TRBV12-4 with TRBJ2-5; 9 positions match TRBD1. With V trimmed by 6 bases and J by 5 bases, 10 bases remained unmatched. The CDR3 length is 15 residues.

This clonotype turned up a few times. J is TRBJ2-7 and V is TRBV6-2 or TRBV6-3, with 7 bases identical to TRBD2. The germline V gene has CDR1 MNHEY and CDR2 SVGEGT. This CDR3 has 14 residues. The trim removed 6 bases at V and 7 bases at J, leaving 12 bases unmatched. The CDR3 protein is CASRPRPTAGEQYF. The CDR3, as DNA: TGTGCCAGCAGGCCCCGGCCAACAGCGGGAGAGCAGTACTTC.